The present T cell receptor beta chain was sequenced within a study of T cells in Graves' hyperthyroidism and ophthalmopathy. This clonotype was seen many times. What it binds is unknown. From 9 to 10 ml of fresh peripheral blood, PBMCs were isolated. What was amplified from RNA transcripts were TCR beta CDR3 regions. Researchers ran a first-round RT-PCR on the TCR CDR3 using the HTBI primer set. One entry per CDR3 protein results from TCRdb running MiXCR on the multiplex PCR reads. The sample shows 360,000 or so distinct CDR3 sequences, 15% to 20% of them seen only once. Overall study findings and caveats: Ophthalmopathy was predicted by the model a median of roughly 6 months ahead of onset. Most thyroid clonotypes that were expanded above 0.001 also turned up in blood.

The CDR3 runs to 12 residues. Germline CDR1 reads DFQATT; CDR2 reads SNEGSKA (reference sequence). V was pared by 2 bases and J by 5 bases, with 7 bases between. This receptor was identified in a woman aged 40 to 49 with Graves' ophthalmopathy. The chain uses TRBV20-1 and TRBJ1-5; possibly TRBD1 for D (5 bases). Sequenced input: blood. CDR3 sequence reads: CSARRGDQPQHF. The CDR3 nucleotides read TGCAGTGCTAGACGGGGGGATCAGCCCCAGCATTTT.